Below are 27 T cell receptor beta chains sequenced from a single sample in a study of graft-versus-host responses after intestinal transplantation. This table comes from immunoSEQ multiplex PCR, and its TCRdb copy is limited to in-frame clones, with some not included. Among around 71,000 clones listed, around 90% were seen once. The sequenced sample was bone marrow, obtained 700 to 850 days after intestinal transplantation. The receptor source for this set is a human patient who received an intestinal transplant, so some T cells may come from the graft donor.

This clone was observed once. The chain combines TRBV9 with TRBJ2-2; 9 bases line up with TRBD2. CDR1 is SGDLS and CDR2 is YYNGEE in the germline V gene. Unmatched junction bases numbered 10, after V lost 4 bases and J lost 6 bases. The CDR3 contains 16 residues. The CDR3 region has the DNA TGTGCCAGCAGCCCCGGGGGCGGGAGGGCCGCCGGGGAGCTGTTTTTT. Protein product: CASSPGGGRAAGELFF.

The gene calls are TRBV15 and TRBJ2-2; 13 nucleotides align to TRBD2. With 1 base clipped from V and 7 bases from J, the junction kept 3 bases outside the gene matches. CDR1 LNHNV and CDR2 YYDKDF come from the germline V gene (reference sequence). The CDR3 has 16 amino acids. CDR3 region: CATSRGTSGGHGELFF. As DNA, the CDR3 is TGTGCCACCAGCAGAGGGACTAGCGGGGGCCACGGGGAGCTGTTTTTT. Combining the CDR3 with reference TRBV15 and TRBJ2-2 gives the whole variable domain DAMVIQNPRYQVTQFGKPVTLSCSQTLNHNVMYWYQQKSSQAPKLLFHYYDKDFNNEADTPDNFQSRRPNTSFCFLDIRSPGLGDTAMYLCATSRGTSGGHGELFFGEGSRLTVL.

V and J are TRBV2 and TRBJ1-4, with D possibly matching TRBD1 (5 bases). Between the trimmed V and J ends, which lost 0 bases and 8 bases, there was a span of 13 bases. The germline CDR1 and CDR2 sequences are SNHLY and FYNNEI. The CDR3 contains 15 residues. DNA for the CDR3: TGTGCCAGCAGTGAAGCCGGGGGGGAGAGGGAAAAACTGTTTTTT. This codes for CASSEAGGEREKLFF. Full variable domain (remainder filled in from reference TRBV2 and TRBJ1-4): EPEVTQTPSHQVTQMGQEVILRCVPISNHLYFYWYRQILGQKVEFLVSFYNNEISEKSEIFDDQFSVERPDGSNFTLKIRSTKLEDSAMYFCASSEAGGEREKLFFGSGTQLSVL.

Here the CDR3 reads CASSYDAIVAEAFF. In nucleotides, the CDR3 is TGTGCCAGCAGTTACGACGCCATTGTCGCTGAAGCTTTCTTT. The chain recombines TRBV6-6 with TRBJ1-1; D unresolved. Germline CDR1 is MNHNY and CDR2 is SVGAGI (reference sequence). The CDR3 spans 14 residues. Trimming cost V 2 bases and J 6 bases, with 13 bases left between them.

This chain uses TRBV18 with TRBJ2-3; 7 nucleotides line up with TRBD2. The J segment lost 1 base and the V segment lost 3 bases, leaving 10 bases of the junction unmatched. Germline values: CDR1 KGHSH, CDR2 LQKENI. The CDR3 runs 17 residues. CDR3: CASSPWSLAAGTDTQYF. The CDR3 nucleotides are TGTGCCAGCTCACCTTGGTCGCTAGCGGCTGGCACAGATACGCAGTATTTT.

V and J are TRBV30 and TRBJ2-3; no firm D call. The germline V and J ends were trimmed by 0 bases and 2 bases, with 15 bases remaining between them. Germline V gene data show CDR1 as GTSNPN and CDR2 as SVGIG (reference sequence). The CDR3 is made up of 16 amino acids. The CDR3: CAWSVLTTLYTDTQYF. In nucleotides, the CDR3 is TGTGCCTGGAGTGTATTAACGACCTTATACACAGATACGCAGTATTTT. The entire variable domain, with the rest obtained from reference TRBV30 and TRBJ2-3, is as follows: SQTIHQWPATLVQPVGSPLSLECTVEGTSNPNLYWYRQAAGRGLQLLFYSVGIGQISSEVPQNLSASRPQDRQFILSSKKLLLSDSGFYLCAWSVLTTLYTDTQYFGPGTRLTVL.

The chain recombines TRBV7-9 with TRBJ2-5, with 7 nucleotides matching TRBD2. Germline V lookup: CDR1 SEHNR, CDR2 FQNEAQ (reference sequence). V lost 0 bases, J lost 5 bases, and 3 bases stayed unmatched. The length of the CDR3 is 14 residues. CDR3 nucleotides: TGTGCCAGCAGCTTAGCCATACTAGCGGAGACCCAGTACTTC. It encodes CASSLAILAETQYF.

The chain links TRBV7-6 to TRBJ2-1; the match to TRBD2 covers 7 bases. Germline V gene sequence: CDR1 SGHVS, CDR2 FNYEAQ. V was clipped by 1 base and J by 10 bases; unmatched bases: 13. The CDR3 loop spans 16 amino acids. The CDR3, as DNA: TGTGCCAGCAGCTTAGAGTCGCGCGGGGGTCCGCTCGAGCAGTTCTTC. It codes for CASSLESRGGPLEQFF.

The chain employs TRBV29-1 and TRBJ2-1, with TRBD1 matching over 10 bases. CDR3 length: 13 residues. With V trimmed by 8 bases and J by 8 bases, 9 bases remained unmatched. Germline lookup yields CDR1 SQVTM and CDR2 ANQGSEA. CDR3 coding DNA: TGCAGCTCACCGGACAGGGGGATGGATGAGCAGTTCTTC. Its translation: CSSPDRGMDEQFF.

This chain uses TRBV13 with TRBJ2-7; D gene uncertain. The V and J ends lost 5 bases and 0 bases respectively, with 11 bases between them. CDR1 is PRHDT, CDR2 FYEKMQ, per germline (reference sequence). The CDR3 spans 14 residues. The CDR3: CASSPQPDSYEQYF. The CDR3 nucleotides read TGTGCCAGCAGCCCCCAGCCTGACTCCTACGAGCAGTACTTC. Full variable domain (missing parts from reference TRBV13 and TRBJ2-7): AAGVIQSPRHLIKEKRETATLKCYPIPRHDTVYWYQQGPGQDPQFLISFYEKMQSDKGSIPDRFSAQQFSDYHSELNMSSLELGDSALYFCASSPQPDSYEQYFGPGTRLTVT.

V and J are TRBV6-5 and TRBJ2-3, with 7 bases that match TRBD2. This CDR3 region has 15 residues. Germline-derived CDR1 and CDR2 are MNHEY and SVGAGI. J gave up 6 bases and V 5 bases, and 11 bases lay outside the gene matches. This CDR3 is CASSIGREKEDTQYF. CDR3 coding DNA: TGTGCCAGCAGTATTGGGCGGGAGAAGGAGGATACGCAGTATTTT.

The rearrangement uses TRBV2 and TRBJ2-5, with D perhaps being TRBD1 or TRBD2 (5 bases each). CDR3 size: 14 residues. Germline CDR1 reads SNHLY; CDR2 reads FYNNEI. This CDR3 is CAPWDPLIQETQYF. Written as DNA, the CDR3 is TGTGCGCCATGGGACCCCCTAATCCAAGAGACCCAGTACTTC.

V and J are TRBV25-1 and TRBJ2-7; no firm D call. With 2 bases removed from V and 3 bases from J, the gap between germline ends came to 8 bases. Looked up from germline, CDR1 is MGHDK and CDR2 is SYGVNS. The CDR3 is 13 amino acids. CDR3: CASSEPNNYEQYF. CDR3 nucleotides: TGTGCCAGCAGTGAACCCAATAACTACGAGCAGTACTTC.

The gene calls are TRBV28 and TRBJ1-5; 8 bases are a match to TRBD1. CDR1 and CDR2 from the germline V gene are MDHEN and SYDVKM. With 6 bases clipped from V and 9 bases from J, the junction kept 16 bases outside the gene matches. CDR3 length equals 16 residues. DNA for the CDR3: TGTGCCAGCAGGCGCACGGGACAGGCAGCGATGCGGCCCCAGCATTTT. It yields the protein CASRRTGQAAMRPQHF.

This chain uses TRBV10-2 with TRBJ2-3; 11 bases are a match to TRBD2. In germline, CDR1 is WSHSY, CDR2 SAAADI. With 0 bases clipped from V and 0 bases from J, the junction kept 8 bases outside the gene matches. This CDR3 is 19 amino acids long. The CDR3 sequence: CASSESWLAGGPSTDTQYF. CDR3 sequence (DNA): TGCGCCAGCAGTGAGTCGTGGCTAGCGGGGGGCCCTAGCACAGATACGCAGTATTTT.

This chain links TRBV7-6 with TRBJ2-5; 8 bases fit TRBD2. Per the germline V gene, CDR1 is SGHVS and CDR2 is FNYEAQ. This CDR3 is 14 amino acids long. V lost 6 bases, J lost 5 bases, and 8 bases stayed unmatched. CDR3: CASRQPQRGETQYF. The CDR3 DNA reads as TGTGCCAGCAGACAACCCCAGCGGGGGGAGACCCAGTACTTC.

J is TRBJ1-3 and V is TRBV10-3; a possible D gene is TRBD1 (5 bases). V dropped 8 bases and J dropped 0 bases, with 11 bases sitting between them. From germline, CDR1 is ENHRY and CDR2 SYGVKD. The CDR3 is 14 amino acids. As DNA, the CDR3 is TGTGCCATCGCAGACAGATACTCTGGAAACACCATATATTTT. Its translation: CAIADRYSGNTIYF.

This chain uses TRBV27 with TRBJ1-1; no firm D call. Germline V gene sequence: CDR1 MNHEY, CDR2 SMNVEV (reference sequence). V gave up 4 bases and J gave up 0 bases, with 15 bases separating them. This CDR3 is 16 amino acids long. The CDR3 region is CASSSERGSMNTEAFF. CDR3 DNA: TGTGCCAGCAGTTCCGAACGAGGCAGCATGAACACTGAAGCTTTCTTT.

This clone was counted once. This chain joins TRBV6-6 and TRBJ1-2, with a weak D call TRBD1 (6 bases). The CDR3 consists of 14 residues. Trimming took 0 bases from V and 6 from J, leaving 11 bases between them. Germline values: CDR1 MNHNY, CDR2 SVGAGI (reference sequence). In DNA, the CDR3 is TGTGCCAGCAGTTACTCGCCCGGGGGCAATGGCTACACCTTC. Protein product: CASSYSPGGNGYTF.

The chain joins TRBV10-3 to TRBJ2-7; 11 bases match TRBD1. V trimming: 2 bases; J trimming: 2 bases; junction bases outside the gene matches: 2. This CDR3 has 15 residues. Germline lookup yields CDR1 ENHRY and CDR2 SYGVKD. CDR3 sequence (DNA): TGTGCCATCAGTGAGGGGGACAGGGGGGCCTACGAGCAGTACTTC. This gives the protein CAISEGDRGAYEQYF.

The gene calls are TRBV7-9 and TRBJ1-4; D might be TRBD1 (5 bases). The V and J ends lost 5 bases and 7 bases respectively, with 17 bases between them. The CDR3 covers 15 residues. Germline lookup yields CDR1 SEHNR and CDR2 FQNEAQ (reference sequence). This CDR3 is CASSPRTRRGEKLFF. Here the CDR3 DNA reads TGTGCCAGCAGCCCCAGGACACGGAGGGGTGAAAAACTGTTTTTT.

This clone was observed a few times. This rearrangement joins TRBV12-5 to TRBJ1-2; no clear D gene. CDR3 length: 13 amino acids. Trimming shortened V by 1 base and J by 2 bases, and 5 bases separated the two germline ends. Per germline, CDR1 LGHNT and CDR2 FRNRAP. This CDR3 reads CASGLDGNYGYTF. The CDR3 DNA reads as TGTGCTAGTGGTTTGGACGGAAACTATGGCTACACCTTC.

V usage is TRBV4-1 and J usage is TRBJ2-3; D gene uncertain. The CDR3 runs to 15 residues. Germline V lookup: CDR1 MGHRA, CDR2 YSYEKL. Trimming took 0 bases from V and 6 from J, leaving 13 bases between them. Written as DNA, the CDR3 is TGCGCCAGCAGCCAAGATTGGGCAGCTGGGGATACGCAGTATTTT. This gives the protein CASSQDWAAGDTQYF.

CDR3 sequence reads: CASSLARLAGGEQYF. As DNA, the CDR3 is TGTGCCAGCAGCTTGGCCCGTCTAGCGGGGGGAGAGCAGTACTTC. This chain uses TRBV5-4 with TRBJ2-7, with TRBD2 matching 11 bases. After removal of 0 bases from V and 7 bases from J, the junction contained 6 bases not matched to a gene. The CDR3 extends over 15 amino acids. Germline CDR1 reads SGHNT; CDR2 reads YYREEE (reference sequence).

The chain's CDR3 is CASSFLDQGRNIQYF. The CDR3 DNA reads TGTGCCAGCAGCTTCCTAGATCAGGGGAGAAACATTCAGTACTTC. The V and J genes are TRBV11-2 and TRBJ2-4, with D maybe TRBD1 (6 bases). Trimming shortened V by 3 bases and J by 6 bases, and 15 bases separated the two germline ends. Germline loops: CDR1 SGHAT, CDR2 FQNNGV. The CDR3 runs 15 residues. Using reference TRBV11-2 and TRBJ2-4 for the parts outside the CDR3, the full variable domain is EAGVAQSPRYKIIEKRQSVAFWCNPISGHATLYWYQQILGQGPKLLIQFQNNGVVDDSQLPKDRFSAERLKGVDSTLKIQPAKLEDSAVYLCASSFLDQGRNIQYFGAGTRLSVL.

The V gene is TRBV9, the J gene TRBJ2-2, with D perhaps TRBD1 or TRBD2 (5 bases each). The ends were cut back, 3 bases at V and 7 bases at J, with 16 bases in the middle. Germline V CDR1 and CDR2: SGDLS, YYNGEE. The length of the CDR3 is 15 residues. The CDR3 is CASSATGLNLGELFF. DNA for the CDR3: TGTGCCAGCAGCGCAACAGGACTCAACCTCGGGGAGCTGTTTTTT. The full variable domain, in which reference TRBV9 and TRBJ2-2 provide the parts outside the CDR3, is DSGVTQTPKHLITATGQRVTLRCSPRSGDLSVYWYQQSLDQGLQFLIQYYNGEERAKGNILERFSAQQFPDLHSELNLSSLELGDSALYFCASSATGLNLGELFFGEGSRLTVL.

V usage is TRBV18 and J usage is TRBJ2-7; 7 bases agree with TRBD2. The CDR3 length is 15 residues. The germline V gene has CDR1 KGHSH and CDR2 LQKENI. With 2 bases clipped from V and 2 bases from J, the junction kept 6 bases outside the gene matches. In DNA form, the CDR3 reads TGTGCCAGCTCACCAGCCGGGACTACTACCTACGAGCAGTACTTC. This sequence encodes CASSPAGTTTYEQYF.